This entry lists 23 T cell receptor beta chains sequenced from one sample in a study of T cell changes during pregnancy in multiple sclerosis (dated by TCRdb to about 2019). Preparation of the library involved the immunoSEQ multiplex PCR assay. In TCRdb, the immuneACCESS table is reduced to in-frame sequences with V and J assigned. These tables do not hold every clone; where another copy was compared, an unresolved V gene accounts for under half, and the others remain unexplained. For this sample there are around 35,000 clones; around 90% appear just once. Together, the top ten hold 0.47% of the sample. Material: CD4+ T cells from peripheral blood mononuclear cells, obtained after pregnancy. These receptors were collected from a female donor with multiple sclerosis, enrolled in a pregnancy study.

The V gene is TRBV9, the J gene TRBJ1-1; 8 nucleotides line up with TRBD1. Germline V gene sequence: CDR1 SGDLS, CDR2 YYNGEE. V shed 0 bases, J shed 5 bases, and the junction held 9 bases outside the gene matches. This CDR3 has 16 residues. This CDR3 reads CASSVGAGTGLTEAFF. The CDR3 coding sequence is TGTGCCAGCAGCGTAGGGGCGGGGACAGGATTAACTGAAGCTTTCTTT.

V usage is TRBV19 and J usage is TRBJ1-2; D perhaps matches TRBD1 (6 bases). With 4 bases removed from V and 7 bases from J, the gap between germline ends came to 16 bases. CDR1 is LNHDA, CDR2 SQIVND, per germline (reference sequence). The CDR3 is made up of 14 amino acids. CDR3 protein: CASSTDRSTAGYTF. In DNA, the CDR3 is TGTGCCAGTAGTACAGACAGGTCCACCGCTGGCTACACCTTC. Looking up the rest from reference TRBV19 and TRBJ1-2 gives the full variable domain: DGGITQSPKYLFRKEGQNVTLSCEQNLNHDAMYWYRQDPGQGLRLIYYSQIVNDFQKGDIAEGYSVSREKKESFPLTVTSAQKNPTAFYLCASSTDRSTAGYTFGSGTRLTVV.

The table lists this clone with a count of one. Here the CDR3 reads CASSPEQGSGYTF. The CDR3 DNA reads as TGTGCCAGCTCACCAGAACAGGGTAGTGGCTACACCTTC. The chain links TRBV18 to TRBJ1-2; weak D call: TRBD1 (6 bases). From germline, CDR1 is KGHSH and CDR2 LQKENI. The CDR3 has 13 amino acids. V was clipped by 2 bases and J by 7 bases, with 11 bases between them.

V gene TRBV5-1 combines with J gene TRBJ2-1; D might be TRBD2 (6 bases). Germline CDR1 and CDR2: SGHRS and YFSETQ. The CDR3 totals 16 residues. V lost 0 bases, J lost 7 bases, and 17 bases lay in between. The CDR3 DNA sequence: TGCGCCAGCAGCTTGGGGACTACCCGTGTGGGGAATGAGCAGTTCTTC. Encoded protein: CASSLGTTRVGNEQFF.

The chain is built from TRBV6-6 and TRBJ2-1; 7 nucleotides match TRBD2. The CDR3 runs 14 residues. Germline V gene lookup returns CDR1 MNHNY and CDR2 SVGAGI (reference sequence). Trimming cost V 2 bases and J 4 bases; bases outside gene matches: 2. The CDR3: CASSYMGGYNEQFF. The DNA of the CDR3 is TGTGCCAGCAGTTACATGGGGGGGTACAATGAGCAGTTCTTC.

The chain combines TRBV29-1 with TRBJ2-7; 14 bases line up with TRBD2. V was pared by 4 bases and J by 2 bases, with 1 base of the junction left unmatched. The germline CDR1 and CDR2 sequences are SQVTM and ANQGSEA. The CDR3 spans 14 residues. The CDR3 is CSVGTSGGPYEQYF. Here the CDR3 DNA reads TGCAGCGTTGGGACTAGCGGGGGGCCCTACGAGCAGTACTTC.

This clone is a singleton in its sample. CDR3 protein: CASSVSSGDPGHEQFF. The CDR3 region has the DNA TGTGCCAGCAGCGTCTCTAGCGGGGACCCCGGCCATGAGCAGTTCTTC. The chain couples TRBV9 to TRBJ2-1; 9 bases line up with TRBD2. The CDR3 has 16 residues. Germline-derived CDR1 and CDR2 are SGDLS and YYNGEE. Trimming at V came to 2 bases and at J to 8 bases, leaving 11 bases not matched to a gene.

The chain couples TRBV6-6 to TRBJ1-5; tentatively, D is TRBD1 (5 bases). V lost 8 bases to trimming and J lost 1 base, with 9 bases between them. This CDR3 has 13 residues. CDR1 and CDR2 (germline): MNHNY, SVGAGI (reference sequence). The CDR3 bases are TGTGCCAGCGGGGGGAACAGCAATCAGCCCCAGCATTTT. Translated: CASGGNSNQPQHF.

This chain connects TRBV7-9 to TRBJ2-7; tentatively, D is TRBD2 (6 bases). CDR3 length: 14 amino acids. CDR1 SEHNR and CDR2 FQNEAQ come from the germline V gene (reference sequence). Deletions cut 6 bases from V and 2 bases from J, with 14 bases between. CDR3 DNA sequence: TGTGCCAGCAGACCACCGGGACTCGCCTACGAGCAGTACTTC. Its protein product is CASRPPGLAYEQYF.

This rearrangement joins TRBV5-4 to TRBJ2-2; tentatively, D is TRBD2 (5 bases). The CDR3 length is 15 residues. V gave up 4 bases and J gave up 5 bases, with 15 bases separating them. The V gene's germline CDR1 is SGHNT and CDR2 YYREEE (reference sequence). The CDR3, as DNA: TGTGCCAGCAGCATTGGATCTCGGGGTACCGGGGAGCTGTTTTTT. Its translation: CASSIGSRGTGELFF.

The V call is TRBV7-6, the J call TRBJ1-3, with D hard to call. The CDR3 has 16 amino acids. Trimming removed 1 base from V and 0 bases from J, with 10 bases in between. In germline, CDR1 is SGHVS, CDR2 FNYEAQ. CDR3 amino acids: CASSLGRTVSGNTIYF. CDR3 DNA: TGTGCCAGCAGCTTAGGTCGAACTGTCTCTGGAAACACCATATATTTT.

The chain recombines TRBV5-6 with TRBJ1-3; D not certain. The CDR3 contains 10 residues. Trimming removed 2 bases from V and 12 bases from J, with 6 bases in between. Per the germline V gene, CDR1 is SGHDT and CDR2 is YYEEEE. The CDR3 bases are TGTGCCAGCAGCTTTAGTCACATATATTTT. Protein sequence: CASSFSHIYF.

This chain connects TRBV18 to TRBJ2-7; 7 bases align to TRBD2. The CDR3 is 15 amino acids. With 3 bases clipped from V and 4 bases from J, the junction kept 9 bases outside the gene matches. From germline, CDR1 is KGHSH and CDR2 LQKENI. CDR3 sequence: CASSPSWEGKYEQYF. CDR3 bases: TGTGCCAGCTCACCGTCCTGGGAGGGAAAGTACGAGCAGTACTTC.

J is TRBJ2-7 and V is TRBV27; the match to TRBD1 covers 11 bases. The CDR3 has 16 residues. CDR1 and CDR2 (germline): MNHEY, SMNVEV (reference sequence). The V gene end was trimmed by 0 bases and the J gene end by 3 bases; junction bases not matched to a gene: 4. The CDR3 region is CASSLSRTGGNYEQYF. The DNA for the CDR3 is TGTGCCAGCAGTTTATCGAGGACAGGGGGCAACTACGAGCAGTACTTC.

V is TRBV7-6 and J is TRBJ2-7; 8 nucleotides align to TRBD1. This CDR3 spans 14 amino acids. V dropped 8 bases and J dropped 6; count of bases not matched to a gene: 12. The germline V gene has CDR1 SGHVS and CDR2 FNYEAQ. DNA of the CDR3: TGTGCCAGCGGTTGGGGGGACAGGCTCAGCGAGCAGTACTTC. Translated, it gives CASGWGDRLSEQYF. Full variable domain (remainder filled in from reference TRBV7-6 and TRBJ2-7): GAGVSQSPRYKVTKRGQDVALRCDPISGHVSLYWYRQALGQGPEFLTYFNYEAQQDKSGLPNDRFSAERPEGSISTLTIQRTEQRDSAMYRCASGWGDRLSEQYFGPGTRLTVT.

A single count supports this clone. The chain uses TRBV4-1 and TRBJ2-5, with D possibly TRBD2 on 5 matching bases. Trimming shortened V by 5 bases and J by 5 bases, and 12 bases separated the two germline ends. Germline CDR1 is MGHRA and CDR2 is YSYEKL. The CDR3 sequence is 13 residues long. The CDR3 bases are TGCGCCAGCAGCGAGGAGTGGGAGGAGACCCAGTACTTC. Translation: CASSEEWEETQYF.

The chain carries TRBV28 and TRBJ1-2; no clear D. In germline, CDR1 is MDHEN, CDR2 SYDVKM. The V gene lost 4 bases and the J gene lost 8 bases, with 11 bases spanning the gap. CDR3 length: 12 amino acids. DNA of the CDR3: TGTGCCAGCAGTTCCGTACGAGGGGGCTACACCTTC. This translates into CASSSVRGGYTF.

This sequence joins TRBV2 and TRBJ1-5; 8 positions match TRBD1. Unmatched junction bases numbered 6, after V lost 4 bases and J lost 7 bases. CDR3 length: 14 residues. Germline lookup yields CDR1 SNHLY and CDR2 FYNNEI. The CDR3 DNA follows: TGTGCCAGCAGTGGACAGGGGATGCGCCAGCCCCAGCATTTT. As protein: CASSGQGMRQPQHF.

The rearrangement links TRBV10-3 to TRBJ2-3; 8 nucleotides match TRBD2. The length of the CDR3 is 14 residues. J lost 5 bases, V lost 5 bases, and 6 bases had no gene match. Germline V lookup: CDR1 ENHRY, CDR2 SYGVKD. In DNA, the CDR3 is TGTGCCATCAGTCCCGGGACTAGAAAAGATACGCAGTATTTT. Amino acids: CAISPGTRKDTQYF.

This chain uses TRBV19 with TRBJ1-3, with 7 bases lining up with TRBD1. Per germline, CDR1 LNHDA and CDR2 SQIVND (reference sequence). V was pared by 4 bases and J by 2 bases, with 8 bases of the junction left unmatched. This CDR3 region has 16 residues. CDR3 sequence (DNA): TGTGCCAGTAGTACGGGACAGCGGATGACTGGAAACACCATATATTTT. Translation gives CASSTGQRMTGNTIYF.

V is TRBV7-9 and J is TRBJ2-7, with 10 bases matching TRBD2. The V gene end was trimmed by 2 bases and the J gene end by 9 bases; junction bases not matched to a gene: 7. CDR1 SEHNR and CDR2 FQNEAQ come from the germline V gene (reference sequence). The CDR3 is made up of 14 amino acids. The CDR3: CASSLSLAGEVQYF. The DNA for the CDR3 is TGTGCCAGCAGCTTATCCCTAGCGGGGGAAGTGCAGTACTTC.

The chain links TRBV18 to TRBJ2-7; TRBD1 aligns across 9 bases. After removal of 4 bases from V and 5 bases from J, the junction contained 6 bases not matched to a gene. Germline CDR1 and CDR2: KGHSH and LQKENI. The CDR3 is 14 residues long. CDR3: CASSRSRDRDEQYF. The CDR3 coding sequence is TGTGCCAGCTCACGATCTCGGGACAGGGACGAGCAGTACTTC. Drawing the rest from reference TRBV18 and TRBJ2-7, the complete variable domain is NAGVMQNPRHLVRRRGQEARLRCSPMKGHSHVYWYRQLPEEGLKFMVYLQKENIIDESGMPKERFSAEFPKEGPSILRIQQVVRGDSAAYFCASSRSRDRDEQYFGPGTRLTVT.

This chain connects TRBV28 to TRBJ2-7; no clear D gene. CDR1 is MDHEN and CDR2 is SYDVKM in the germline V gene. Trimming took off 3 bases at V and 5 bases at J, with 8 bases between the two ends. There are 12 residues in the CDR3. CDR3 nucleotide sequence: TGTGCCAGCAGTTTCGACCGGGACGAGCAGTACTTC. Encoded protein: CASSFDRDEQYF. The whole variable domain, filled in from reference TRBV28 and TRBJ2-7, reads DVKVTQSSRYLVKRTGEKVFLECVQDMDHENMFWYRQDPGLGLRLIYFSYDVKMKEKGDIPEGYSVSREKKERFSLILESASTNQTSMYLCASSFDRDEQYFGPGTRLTVT.